The clone carrying this T cell receptor beta chain was observed a handful of times. What it binds is unknown. This record comes from a study of PD-1 blockade in classical Hodgkin lymphoma. General observations from the study: As was reported, newly diagnosed patients showed lower baseline TCR diversity than healthy donors did.

Profiled with immunoSEQ multiplex PCR; TCRdb holds only in-frame clones, not every one. The sample carries around 31,000 clones, about two thirds recorded once. There was relapse after autologous stem cell transplantation in every patient, and there was variation in brentuximab vedotin exposure. Germline V gene data show CDR1 as SGHTA and CDR2 as FQGTGA. The CDR3 has 13 residues. Trimming left V 2 bases short and J 7 bases short, with 9 bases between. The chain carries TRBV7-3 and TRBJ2-1, with D maybe TRBD1 (5 bases). The sequences come from peripheral blood mononuclear cells (PBMCs), collected before the second cycle of nivolumab. The source of this sequence is a human donor with classical Hodgkin lymphoma. CDR3 DNA sequence: TGTGCCAGCAGCTTAGACAGAATAAATGAGCAGTTCTTC. Translated, it gives CASSLDRINEQFF.